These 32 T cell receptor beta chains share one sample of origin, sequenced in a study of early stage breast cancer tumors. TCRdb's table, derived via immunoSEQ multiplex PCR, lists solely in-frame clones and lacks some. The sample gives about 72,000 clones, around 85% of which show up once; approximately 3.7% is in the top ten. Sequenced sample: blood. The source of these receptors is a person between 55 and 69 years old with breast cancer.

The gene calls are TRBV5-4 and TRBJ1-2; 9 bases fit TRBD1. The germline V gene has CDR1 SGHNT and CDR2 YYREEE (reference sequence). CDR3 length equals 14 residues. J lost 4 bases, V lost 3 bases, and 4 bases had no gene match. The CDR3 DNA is TGTGCCAGCAGCTCCCGGGACAGGGCCTATGGCTACACCTTC. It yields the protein CASSSRDRAYGYTF.

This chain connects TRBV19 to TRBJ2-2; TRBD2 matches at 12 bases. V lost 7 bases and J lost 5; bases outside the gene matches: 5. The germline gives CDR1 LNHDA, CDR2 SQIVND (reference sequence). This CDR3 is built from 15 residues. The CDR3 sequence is CASTRLAGDTGELFF. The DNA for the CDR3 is TGTGCCAGTACCAGACTAGCGGGAGATACCGGGGAGCTGTTTTTT.

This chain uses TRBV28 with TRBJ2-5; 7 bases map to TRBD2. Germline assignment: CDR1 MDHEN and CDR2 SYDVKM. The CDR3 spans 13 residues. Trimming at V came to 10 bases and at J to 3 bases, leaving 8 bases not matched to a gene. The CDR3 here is CATYERDKETQYF. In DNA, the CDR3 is TGTGCCACCTACGAGCGGGATAAAGAGACCCAGTACTTC.

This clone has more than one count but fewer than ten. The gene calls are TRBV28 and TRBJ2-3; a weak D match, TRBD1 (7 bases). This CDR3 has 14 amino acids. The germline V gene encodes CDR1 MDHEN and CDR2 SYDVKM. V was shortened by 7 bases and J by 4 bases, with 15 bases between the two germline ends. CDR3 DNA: TGTGCCAGCAACTCGGGCAGGGGGGCAGATACGCAGTATTTT. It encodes CASNSGRGADTQYF.

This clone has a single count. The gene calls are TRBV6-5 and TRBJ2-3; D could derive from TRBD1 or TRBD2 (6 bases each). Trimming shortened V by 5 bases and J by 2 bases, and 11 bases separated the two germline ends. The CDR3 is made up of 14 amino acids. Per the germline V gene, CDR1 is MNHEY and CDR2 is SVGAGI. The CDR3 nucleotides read TGTGCCAGCAGTAGGGGGGTTACCACAGATACGCAGTATTTT. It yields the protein CASSRGVTTDTQYF.

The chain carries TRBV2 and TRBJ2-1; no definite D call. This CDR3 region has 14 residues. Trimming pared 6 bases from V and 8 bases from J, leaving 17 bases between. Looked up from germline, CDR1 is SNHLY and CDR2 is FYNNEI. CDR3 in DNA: TGTGCCAGCAGAGACCGCGCCTCCCCGGATGAGCAGTTCTTC. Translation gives CASRDRASPDEQFF.

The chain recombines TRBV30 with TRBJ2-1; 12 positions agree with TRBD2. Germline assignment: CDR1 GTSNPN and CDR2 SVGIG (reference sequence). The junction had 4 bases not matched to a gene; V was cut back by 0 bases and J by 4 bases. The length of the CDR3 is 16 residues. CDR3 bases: TGTGCCTGGAGTGTAGGGCTAGCGGGAGGGTACAATGAGCAGTTCTTC. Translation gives CAWSVGLAGGYNEQFF.

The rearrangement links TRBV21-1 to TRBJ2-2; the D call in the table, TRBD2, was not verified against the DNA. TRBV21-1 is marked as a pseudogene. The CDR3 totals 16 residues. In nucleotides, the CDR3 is TGTGCCAGCAGCAAAAATCAGCGGAGTAACACCGGGGAGCTGTTTTTT. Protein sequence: CASSKNQRSNTGELFF.

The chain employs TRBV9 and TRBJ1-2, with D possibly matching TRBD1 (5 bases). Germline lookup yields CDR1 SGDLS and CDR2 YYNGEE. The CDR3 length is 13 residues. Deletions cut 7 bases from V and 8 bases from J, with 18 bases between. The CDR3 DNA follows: TGTGCCAGCTCCCCGGGCGGGGCCGGAGGCTACACCTTC. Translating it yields CASSPGGAGGYTF.

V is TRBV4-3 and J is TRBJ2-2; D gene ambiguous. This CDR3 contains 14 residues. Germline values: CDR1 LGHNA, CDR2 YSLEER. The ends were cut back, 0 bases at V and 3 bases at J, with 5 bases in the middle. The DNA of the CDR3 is TGCGCCAGCAGCCAAGAAGGATACACCGGGGAGCTGTTTTTT. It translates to CASSQEGYTGELFF.

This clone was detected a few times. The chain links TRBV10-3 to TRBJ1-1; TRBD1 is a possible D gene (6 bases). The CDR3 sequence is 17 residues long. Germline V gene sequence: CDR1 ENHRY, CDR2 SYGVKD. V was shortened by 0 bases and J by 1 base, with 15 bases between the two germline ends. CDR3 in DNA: TGTGCCATCAGTGAGTCGCGTTACAGGGCGCCGAACACTGAAGCTTTCTTT. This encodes CAISESRYRAPNTEAFF.

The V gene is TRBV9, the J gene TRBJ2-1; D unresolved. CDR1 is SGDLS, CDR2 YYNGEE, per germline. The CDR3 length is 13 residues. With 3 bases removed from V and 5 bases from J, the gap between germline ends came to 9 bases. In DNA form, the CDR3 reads TGTGCCAGCAGCGAAGCAATGGACAATGAGCAGTTCTTC. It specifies CASSEAMDNEQFF.

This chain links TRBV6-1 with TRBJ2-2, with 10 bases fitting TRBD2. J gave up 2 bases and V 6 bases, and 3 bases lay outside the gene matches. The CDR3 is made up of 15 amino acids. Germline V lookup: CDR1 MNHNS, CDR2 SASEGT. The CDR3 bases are TGTGCCAGCAGGGAACTAGCGGGAAACACCGGGGAGCTGTTTTTT. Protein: CASRELAGNTGELFF.

Here the CDR3 reads CASSSTTSGSNEQFF. In nucleotides, the CDR3 is TGCGCCAGCAGTTCAACGACTAGCGGGAGCAATGAGCAGTTCTTC. This rearrangement joins TRBV5-1 to TRBJ2-1, with 12 positions matching TRBD2. CDR3 length: 15 residues. Germline V lookup: CDR1 SGHRS, CDR2 YFSETQ. V trimming: 5 bases; J trimming: 6 bases; junction bases outside the gene matches: 6.

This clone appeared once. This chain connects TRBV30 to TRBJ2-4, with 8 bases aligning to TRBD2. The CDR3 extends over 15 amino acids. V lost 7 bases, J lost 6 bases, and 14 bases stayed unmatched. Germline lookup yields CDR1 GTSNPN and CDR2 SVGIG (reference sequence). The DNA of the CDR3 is TGTGCCTTACAATTGCCGGGACTAGTGGGAAACATTCAGTACTTC. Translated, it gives CALQLPGLVGNIQYF.

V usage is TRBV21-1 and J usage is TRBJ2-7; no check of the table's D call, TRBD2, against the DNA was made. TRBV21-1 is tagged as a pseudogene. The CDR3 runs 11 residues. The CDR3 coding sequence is TGTGCCAGCAGCCGAGCTAACGAGCAGTACTTC. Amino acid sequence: CASSRANEQYF.

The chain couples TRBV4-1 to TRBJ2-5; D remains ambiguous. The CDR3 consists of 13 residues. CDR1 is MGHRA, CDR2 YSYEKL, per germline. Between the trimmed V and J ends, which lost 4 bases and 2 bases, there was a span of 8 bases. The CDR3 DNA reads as TGCGCCAGCAGCCGCAGCCAGCAAGAGACCCAGTACTTC. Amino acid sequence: CASSRSQQETQYF.

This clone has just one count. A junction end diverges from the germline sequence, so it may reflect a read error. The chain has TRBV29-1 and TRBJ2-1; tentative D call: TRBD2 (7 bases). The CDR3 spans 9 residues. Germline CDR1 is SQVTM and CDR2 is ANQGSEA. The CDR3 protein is CSFEGGLVF. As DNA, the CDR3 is TGCAGCTTCGAGGGGGGGCTGGTCTTC.

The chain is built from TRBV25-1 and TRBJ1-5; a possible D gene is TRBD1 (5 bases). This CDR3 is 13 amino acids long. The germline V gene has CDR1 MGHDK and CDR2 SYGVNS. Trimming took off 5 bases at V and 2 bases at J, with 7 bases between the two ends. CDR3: CASSQGGNQPQHF. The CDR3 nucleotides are TGTGCCAGCAGTCAGGGTGGCAATCAGCCCCAGCATTTT.

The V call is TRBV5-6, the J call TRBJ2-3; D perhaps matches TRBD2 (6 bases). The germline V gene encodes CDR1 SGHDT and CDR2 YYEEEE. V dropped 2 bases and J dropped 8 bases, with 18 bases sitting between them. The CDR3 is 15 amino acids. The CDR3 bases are TGTGCCAGCAGCTTAACTAGCCCAACCGCAAGTACGCAGTATTTT. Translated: CASSLTSPTASTQYF.

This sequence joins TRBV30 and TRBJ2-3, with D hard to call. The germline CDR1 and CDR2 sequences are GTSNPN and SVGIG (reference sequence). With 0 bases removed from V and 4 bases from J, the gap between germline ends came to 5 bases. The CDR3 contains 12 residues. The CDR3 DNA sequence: TGTGCCTGGAGTGTACAACCAGATACGCAGTATTTT. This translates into CAWSVQPDTQYF.

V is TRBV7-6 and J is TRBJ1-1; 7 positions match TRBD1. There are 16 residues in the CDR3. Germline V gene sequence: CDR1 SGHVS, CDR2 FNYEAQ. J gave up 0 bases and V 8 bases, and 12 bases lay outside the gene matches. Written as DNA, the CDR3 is TGTGCCAGCGTTACCAGGGACAGCTTTATGAACACTGAAGCTTTCTTT. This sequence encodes CASVTRDSFMNTEAFF. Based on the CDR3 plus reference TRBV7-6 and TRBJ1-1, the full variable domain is GAGVSQSPRYKVTKRGQDVALRCDPISGHVSLYWYRQALGQGPEFLTYFNYEAQQDKSGLPNDRFSAERPEGSISTLTIQRTEQRDSAMYRCASVTRDSFMNTEAFFGQGTRLTVV.

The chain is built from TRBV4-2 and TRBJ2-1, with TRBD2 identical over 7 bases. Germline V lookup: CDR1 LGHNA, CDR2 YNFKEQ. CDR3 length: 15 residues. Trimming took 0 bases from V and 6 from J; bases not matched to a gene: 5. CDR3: CASSQESGMGNEQFF. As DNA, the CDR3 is TGTGCCAGCAGCCAAGAAAGCGGGATGGGCAATGAGCAGTTCTTC.

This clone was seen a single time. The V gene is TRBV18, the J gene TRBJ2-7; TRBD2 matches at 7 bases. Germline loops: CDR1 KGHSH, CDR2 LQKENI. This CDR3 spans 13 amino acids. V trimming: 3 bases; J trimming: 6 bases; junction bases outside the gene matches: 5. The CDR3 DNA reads TGTGCCAGCTCACCTCTCGGGGGGTCCGAGCAGTACTTC. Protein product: CASSPLGGSEQYF.

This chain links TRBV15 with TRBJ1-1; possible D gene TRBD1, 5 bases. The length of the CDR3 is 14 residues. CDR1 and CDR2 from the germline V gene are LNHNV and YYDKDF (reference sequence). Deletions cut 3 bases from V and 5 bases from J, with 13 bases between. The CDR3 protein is CATSSRDQTTEAFF. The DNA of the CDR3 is TGTGCCACCAGCAGTCGGGACCAAACAACTGAAGCTTTCTTT.

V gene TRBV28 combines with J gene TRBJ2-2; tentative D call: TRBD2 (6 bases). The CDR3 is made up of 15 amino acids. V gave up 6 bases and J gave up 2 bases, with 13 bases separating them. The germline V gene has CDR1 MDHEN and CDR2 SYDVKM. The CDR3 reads CASRRGDSNTGELFF. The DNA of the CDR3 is TGTGCCAGCAGGCGTGGGGACTCAAACACCGGGGAGCTGTTTTTT.

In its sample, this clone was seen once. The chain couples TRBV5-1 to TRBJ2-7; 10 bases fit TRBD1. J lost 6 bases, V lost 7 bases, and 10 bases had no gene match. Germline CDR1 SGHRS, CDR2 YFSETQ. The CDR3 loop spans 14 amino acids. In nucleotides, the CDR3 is TGCGCCAGCCGCAGTGGGACAGGGGTCTTCGAGCAGTACTTC. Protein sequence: CASRSGTGVFEQYF.

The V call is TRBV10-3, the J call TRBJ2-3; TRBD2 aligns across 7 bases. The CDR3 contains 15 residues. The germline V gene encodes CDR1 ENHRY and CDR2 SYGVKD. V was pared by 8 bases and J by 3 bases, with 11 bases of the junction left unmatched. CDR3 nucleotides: TGTGCCATCGGGTCGGCGGGGGTCAAAACAGATACGCAGTATTTT. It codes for CAIGSAGVKTDTQYF.

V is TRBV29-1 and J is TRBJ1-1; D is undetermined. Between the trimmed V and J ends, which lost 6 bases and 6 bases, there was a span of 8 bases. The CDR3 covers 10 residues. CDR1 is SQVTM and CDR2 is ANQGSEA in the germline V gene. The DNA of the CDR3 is TGCAGCGTCACTATCTCTGAAGCTTTCTTT. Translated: CSVTISEAFF.

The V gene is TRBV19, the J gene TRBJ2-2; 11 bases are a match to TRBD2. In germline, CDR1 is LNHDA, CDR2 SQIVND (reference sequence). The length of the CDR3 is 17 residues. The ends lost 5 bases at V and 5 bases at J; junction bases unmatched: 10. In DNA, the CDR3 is TGTGCCAGTAGTTTGGGTAGCGGGGGGGCCACAACCGGGGAGCTGTTTTTT. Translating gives CASSLGSGGATTGELFF.

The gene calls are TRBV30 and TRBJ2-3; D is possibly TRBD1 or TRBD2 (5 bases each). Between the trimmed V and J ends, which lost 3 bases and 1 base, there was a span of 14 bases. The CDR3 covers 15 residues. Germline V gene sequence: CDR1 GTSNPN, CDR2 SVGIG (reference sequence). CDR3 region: CAWSARGGGTDTQYF. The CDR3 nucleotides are TGTGCCTGGAGCGCACGGGGCGGTGGCACAGATACGCAGTATTTT. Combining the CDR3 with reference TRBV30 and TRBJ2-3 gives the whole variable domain SQTIHQWPATLVQPVGSPLSLECTVEGTSNPNLYWYRQAAGRGLQLLFYSVGIGQISSEVPQNLSASRPQDRQFILSSKKLLLSDSGFYLCAWSARGGGTDTQYFGPGTRLTVL.

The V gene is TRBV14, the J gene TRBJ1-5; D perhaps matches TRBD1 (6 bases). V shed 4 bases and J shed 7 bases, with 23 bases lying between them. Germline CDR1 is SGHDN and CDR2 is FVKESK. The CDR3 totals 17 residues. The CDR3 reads CASSPGEGGPSWQPQHF. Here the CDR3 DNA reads TGTGCCAGCAGCCCCGGCGAGGGGGGACCGTCGTGGCAGCCCCAGCATTTT.